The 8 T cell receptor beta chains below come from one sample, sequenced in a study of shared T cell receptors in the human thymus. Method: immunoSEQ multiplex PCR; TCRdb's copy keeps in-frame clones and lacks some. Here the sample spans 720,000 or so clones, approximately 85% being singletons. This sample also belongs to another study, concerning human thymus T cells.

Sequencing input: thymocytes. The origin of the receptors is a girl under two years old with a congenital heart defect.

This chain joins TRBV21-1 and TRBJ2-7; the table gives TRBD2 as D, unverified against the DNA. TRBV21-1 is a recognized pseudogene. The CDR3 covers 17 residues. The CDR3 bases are TGTGCCAGCAGCAAAGGGGCGGGGGGTTCATTTGATTACGAGCAGTACTTC. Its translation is CASSKGAGGSFDYEQYF.

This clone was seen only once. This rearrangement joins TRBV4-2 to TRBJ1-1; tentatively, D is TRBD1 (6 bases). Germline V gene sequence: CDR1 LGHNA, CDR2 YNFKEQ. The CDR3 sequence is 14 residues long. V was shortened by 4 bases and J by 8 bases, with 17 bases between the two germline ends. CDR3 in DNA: TGTGCCAGCAGCCTGGCTTCGGGGACACCCGAAGCTTTCTTT. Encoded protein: CASSLASGTPEAFF.

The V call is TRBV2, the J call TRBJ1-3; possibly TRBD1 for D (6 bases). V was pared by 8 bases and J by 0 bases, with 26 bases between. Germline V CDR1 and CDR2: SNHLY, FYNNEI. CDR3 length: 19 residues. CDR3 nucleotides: TGTGCCAGCCCCCTAAGAGCGCGGCAGGGGCCATCCTCTGGAAACACCATATATTTT. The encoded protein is CASPLRARQGPSSGNTIYF.

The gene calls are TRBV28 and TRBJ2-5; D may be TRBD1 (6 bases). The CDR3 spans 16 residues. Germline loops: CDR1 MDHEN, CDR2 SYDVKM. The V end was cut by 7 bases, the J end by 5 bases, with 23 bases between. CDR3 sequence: CASTTPRGGNGETQYF. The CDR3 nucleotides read TGTGCCAGCACCACCCCTCGAGGGGGAAATGGGGAGACCCAGTACTTC.

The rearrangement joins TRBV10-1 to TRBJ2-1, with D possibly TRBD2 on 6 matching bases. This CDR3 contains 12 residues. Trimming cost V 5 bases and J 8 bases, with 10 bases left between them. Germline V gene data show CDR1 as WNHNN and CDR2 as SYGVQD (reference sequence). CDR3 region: CASSKGRHEQFF. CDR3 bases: TGCGCCAGCAGTAAGGGGAGGCATGAGCAGTTCTTC.

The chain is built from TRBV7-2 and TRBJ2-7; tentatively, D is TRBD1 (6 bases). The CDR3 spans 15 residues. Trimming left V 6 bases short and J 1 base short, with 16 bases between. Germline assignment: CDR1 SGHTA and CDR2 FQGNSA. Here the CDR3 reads CASSFPGQFSYEQYF. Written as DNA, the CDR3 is TGTGCCAGCAGTTTTCCCGGACAGTTTTCCTACGAGCAGTACTTC.

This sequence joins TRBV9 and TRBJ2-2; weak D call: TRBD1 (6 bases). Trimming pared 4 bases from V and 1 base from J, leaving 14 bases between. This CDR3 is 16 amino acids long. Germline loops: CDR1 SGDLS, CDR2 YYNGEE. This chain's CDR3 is CASSLEAGVNTGELFF. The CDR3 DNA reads TGTGCCAGCAGCCTCGAGGCAGGGGTGAACACCGGGGAGCTGTTTTTT. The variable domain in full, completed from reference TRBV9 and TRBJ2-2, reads DSGVTQTPKHLITATGQRVTLRCSPRSGDLSVYWYQQSLDQGLQFLIQYYNGEERAKGNILERFSAQQFPDLHSELNLSSLELGDSALYFCASSLEAGVNTGELFFGEGSRLTVL.

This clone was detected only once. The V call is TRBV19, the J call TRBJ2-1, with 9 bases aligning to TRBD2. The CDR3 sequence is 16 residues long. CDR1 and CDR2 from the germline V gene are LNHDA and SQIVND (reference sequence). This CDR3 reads CASVDARLAGRNEQFF. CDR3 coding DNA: TGTGCTTCCGTGGACGCTCGGCTAGCGGGGCGCAATGAGCAGTTCTTC.